Listed below are T cell receptor beta chains from one sample, sequenced in a study of cytomegalovirus exposure and HLA in healthy donors. The table came from immunoSEQ multiplex PCR; TCRdb's copy has only in-frame clones and leaves some out. The table shows some 120,000 clones, with 80% occurring only once. The sequencing sample was made of PBMCs. Receptors were obtained from a human donor in good health. CDR3s include the opening cysteine and the closing phenylalanine or tryptophan. A D gene is named only where the DNA matches it firmly. Size is omitted from some rows. Given values are once, few, many or a class for expanded clones.

d_gene: .
j_gene: TRBJ2-1
abundance: .
v_gene: TRBV5-1
CDR3nt: TGCGCCAGCAGCCAGAGGACAGTATCCTACAATGAGCAGTTCTTC
CDR3aa: CASSQRTVSYNEQFF

d_gene: .
j_gene: TRBJ1-4
abundance: .
v_gene: TRBV19
CDR3nt: TGTGCCAGTAGTTCCCCTCCCGGGGGAGGTGAAAAACTGTTTTTT
CDR3aa: CASSSPPGGGEKLFF

d_gene: .
j_gene: TRBJ2-1
abundance: .
v_gene: TRBV9
CDR3nt: TGTGCCAGCAGCGTAGGCTCAACAGACAATGAGCAGTTCTTC
CDR3aa: CASSVGSTDNEQFF

d_gene: TRBD2
j_gene: TRBJ2-3
abundance: few
v_gene: TRBV11-2
CDR3nt: TGTGCCAGCAGCTTATGGGAGGGGGTAGCGGGGGATACGCAGTATTTT
CDR3aa: CASSLWEGVAGDTQYF

d_gene: .
j_gene: TRBJ1-1
abundance: .
v_gene: TRBV6-1
CDR3nt: TGTGCCAGCAGGCCCCCGCCAGGGGTGAACACTGAAGCTTTCTTT
CDR3aa: CASRPPPGVNTEAFF

d_gene: TRBD1
j_gene: TRBJ1-2
abundance: once
v_gene: TRBV28
CDR3nt: TGTGCCAGCAGTAACATAGGGGGCGCTTTGCCTAACTATGGCTACACCTTC
CDR3aa: CASSNIGGALPNYGYTF

d_gene: .
j_gene: TRBJ1-3
abundance: once
v_gene: TRBV21-1
CDR3nt: TGTGCCAGCAGCATTCCCGGGACAGCCTTCAACACCATATATTTT
CDR3aa: CASSIPGTAFNTIYF

d_gene: .
j_gene: TRBJ1-6
abundance: few
v_gene: TRBV28
CDR3nt: TGTGCCAGCAGTTTAGGGGCAGGTTTTAGCTCCTATAATTCACCCCTCCACTTT
CDR3aa: CASSLGAGFSSYNSPLHF

d_gene: TRBD2
j_gene: TRBJ2-3
abundance: .
v_gene: TRBV13
CDR3nt: TGTGCCAGCAGCCTCAGGGAGGGCCCAGATACGCAGTATTTT
CDR3aa: CASSLREGPDTQYF

d_gene: TRBD1
j_gene: TRBJ1-6
abundance: .
v_gene: TRBV7-9
CDR3nt: TGTGCCAGCAGCTTAGAGTGGAGGGGACAGGGATATTCACCCCTCCACTTT
CDR3aa: CASSLEWRGQGYSPLHF

d_gene: TRBD2
j_gene: TRBJ2-3
abundance: once
v_gene: TRBV9
CDR3nt: TGTGCCAGCAGCGCCCGGAACACTAGCGGGGGGCGAGATACGCAGTATTTT
CDR3aa: CASSARNTSGGRDTQYF

d_gene: TRBD2
j_gene: TRBJ2-5
abundance: few
v_gene: TRBV27
CDR3nt: TGTGCCAGCAGGGGACTATTGGAGACCCAGTACTTC
CDR3aa: CASRGLLETQYF

d_gene: .
j_gene: TRBJ1-5
abundance: .
v_gene: TRBV25-1
CDR3nt: TGTGCCAGCAGTGACAGTTTAACCCAGCATTTT
CDR3aa: CASSDSLTQHF

d_gene: TRBD2
j_gene: TRBJ2-3
abundance: .
v_gene: TRBV27
CDR3nt: TGTGCCAGCACTCCGTGGGGGGGTACGCAGTATTTT
CDR3aa: CASTPWGGTQYF

d_gene: TRBD1
j_gene: TRBJ2-4
abundance: .
v_gene: TRBV11-2
CDR3nt: TGTGCCAGCAGTTACAGGGGTACCATAGCCAAAAACATTCAGTACTTC
CDR3aa: CASSYRGTIAKNIQYF

d_gene: TRBD2
j_gene: TRBJ2-1
abundance: .
v_gene: TRBV4-1
CDR3nt: TGCGCCAGCAGCCAAGTGGCCGGGACTAGCGTCAATGAGCAGTTCTTC
CDR3aa: CASSQVAGTSVNEQFF

d_gene: .
j_gene: TRBJ1-2
abundance: .
v_gene: TRBV25-1
CDR3nt: TGTGCCAGCCACGCAGGGGTCTATGGCTACACCTTC
CDR3aa: CASHAGVYGYTF

d_gene: .
j_gene: TRBJ1-2
abundance: .
v_gene: TRBV29-1
CDR3nt: TGCAGCGTTTCCACAGCGGCGGGGAATGGCTACACCTTC
CDR3aa: CSVSTAAGNGYTF

d_gene: TRBD1
j_gene: TRBJ2-7
abundance: .
v_gene: TRBV7-7
CDR3nt: TGTGCCAGCAGCCATGGGACAGCCTCTACCTACGAGCAGTACTTC
CDR3aa: CASSHGTASTYEQYF

d_gene: .
j_gene: TRBJ2-1
abundance: .
v_gene: TRBV28
CDR3nt: TGTGCCAGCAGTTTATACTTCGATGAGCAGTTCTTC
CDR3aa: CASSLYFDEQFF

d_gene: .
j_gene: TRBJ2-2
abundance: .
v_gene: TRBV28
CDR3nt: TGTGCCAGCAATCGCGGGTGGAGCGGGGAGCTGTTTTTT
CDR3aa: CASNRGWSGELFF

d_gene: TRBD2
j_gene: TRBJ2-2
abundance: .
v_gene: TRBV28
CDR3nt: TGTGCCAGTCGTTGGGGGGGGGAAGCCACCGGGGAGCTGTTTTTT
CDR3aa: CASRWGGEATGELFF

d_gene: TRBD1
j_gene: TRBJ2-7
abundance: .
v_gene: TRBV7-9
CDR3nt: TGTGCCAGCAGCATGGGGACAGGGGTGTACGAGCAGTACTTC
CDR3aa: CASSMGTGVYEQYF

d_gene: TRBD1
j_gene: TRBJ1-1
abundance: .
v_gene: TRBV7-6
CDR3nt: TGTGCCAGCAGTCCGGGACAGGGGATAGCTTTCTTT
CDR3aa: CASSPGQGIAFF

d_gene: TRBD2
j_gene: TRBJ2-3
abundance: .
v_gene: TRBV6-1
CDR3nt: TGTGCCAGCAGTGAAGTAAGCTGGGGGACTAGATCAGATACGCAGTATTTT
CDR3aa: CASSEVSWGTRSDTQYF

d_gene: TRBD1
j_gene: TRBJ2-5
abundance: once
v_gene: TRBV4-2
CDR3nt: TGTGCCAGCAGCCAAGTCGGTCAGGGGGCGCGCGAGACCCAGTACTTC
CDR3aa: CASSQVGQGARETQYF

d_gene: TRBD2
j_gene: TRBJ2-5
abundance: once
v_gene: TRBV5-1
CDR3nt: TGCGCCAGCAGCTCCCTGTTTCCGGGGACTAGCGGGGGGTACCAAGAGACCCAGTACTTC
CDR3aa: CASSSLFPGTSGGYQETQYF

d_gene: .
j_gene: TRBJ1-2
abundance: .
v_gene: TRBV6-5
CDR3nt: TGTGCCAGCAGAAACACAGGGAGCTTGGGCTACACCTTC
CDR3aa: CASRNTGSLGYTF

d_gene: .
j_gene: TRBJ1-2
abundance: .
v_gene: TRBV7-2
CDR3nt: TGTGCCAGCAGCGAAAACCTGGGGACACCTAACTATGGCTACACCTTC
CDR3aa: CASSENLGTPNYGYTF

d_gene: TRBD1
j_gene: TRBJ1-5
abundance: .
v_gene: TRBV27
CDR3nt: TGTGCCAGCAGTTCGACAGGGGGCGGGCCTCAGCCCCAGCATTTT
CDR3aa: CASSSTGGGPQPQHF

d_gene: .
j_gene: TRBJ2-2
abundance: once
v_gene: TRBV18
CDR3nt: TGTGCCAGCTCATCGAAACAGGGATCCGGGGAGCTGTTTTTT
CDR3aa: CASSSKQGSGELFF

d_gene: .
j_gene: TRBJ1-1
abundance: .
v_gene: TRBV10-2
CDR3nt: TGCGCCAGCAGTGTGCGGAACACTGAAGCTTTCTTT
CDR3aa: CASSVRNTEAFF

d_gene: TRBD1
j_gene: TRBJ1-6
abundance: .
v_gene: TRBV5-1
CDR3nt: TGCGCCAGCAGCTCCCAGGACAGGACAAATTCACCCCTCCACTTT
CDR3aa: CASSSQDRTNSPLHF

d_gene: .
j_gene: TRBJ1-1
abundance: .
v_gene: TRBV19
CDR3nt: TGTGCCAGTAGTGCCTCTAGCGGGGGGGCCAACACTGAAGCTTTCTTT
CDR3aa: CASSASSGGANTEAFF

d_gene: TRBD1
j_gene: TRBJ1-2
abundance: few
v_gene: TRBV6-1
CDR3nt: TGTGCCAGCACCAGACAGGGGGATGGCTACACCTTC
CDR3aa: CASTRQGDGYTF

d_gene: .
j_gene: TRBJ2-7
abundance: .
v_gene: TRBV10-3
CDR3nt: TGTGCCATCAGTGAAGCAGACACCTACGAGCAGTACTTC
CDR3aa: CAISEADTYEQYF

d_gene: TRBD2
j_gene: TRBJ2-7
abundance: .
v_gene: TRBV4-1
CDR3nt: TGCGCCAGCAGCCCAATGGGGGCTAGCGGGGGGGACTACGAGCAGTACTTC
CDR3aa: CASSPMGASGGDYEQYF

d_gene: .
j_gene: TRBJ1-1
abundance: few
v_gene: TRBV6-1
CDR3nt: TGTGCCAGCAGTTACGGGACTGAAGCTTTCTTT
CDR3aa: CASSYGTEAFF